Presented here are 21 T cell receptor beta chains from one specimen sequenced in a study of T cells in localized non-small cell lung cancer. Profiling relied on immunoSEQ multiplex PCR, and the TCRdb table lists in-frame clones only, not all of them. The sample lists 55,000 to 80,000 clones; roughly 81% were seen once. This specimen consisted of peripheral blood, obtained before any cancer treatment. These receptors were collected from a female donor of 60 years or more with stage I lung adenocarcinoma.

V is TRBV9 and J is TRBJ2-5; D is unclear. Trimming took 0 bases from V and 5 from J, leaving 14 bases between them. CDR1 SGDLS and CDR2 YYNGEE come from the germline V gene. This CDR3 is 15 amino acids long. The CDR3 sequence: CASSVDALGLETQYF. In DNA, the CDR3 is TGTGCCAGCAGCGTAGATGCCCTAGGGCTTGAGACCCAGTACTTC.

The rearrangement uses TRBV28 and TRBJ2-1; 13 bases line up with TRBD2. V was clipped by 5 bases and J by 10 bases; unmatched bases: 14. The V gene's germline CDR1 is MDHEN and CDR2 SYDVKM. This CDR3 has 17 residues. For the CDR3, the DNA is TGTGCCAGCAGTACCCCGACTACTAGCGGGAGGGCTTCGGAGCAGTTCTTC. Translation gives CASSTPTTSGRASEQFF.

This clone has a single count. The CDR3 DNA reads TGTGCCAGCAGCGCGTCAGGGTGGGGCACTGAAGCTTTCTTT. This sequence encodes CASSASGWGTEAFF. V and J are TRBV7-2 and TRBJ1-1, with D possibly being TRBD1 (5 bases). The CDR3 has 14 amino acids. The germline gives CDR1 SGHTA, CDR2 FQGNSA. Between the trimmed V and J ends, which lost 5 bases and 4 bases, there was a span of 14 bases.

The chain has TRBV30 and TRBJ1-1, with D perhaps matching TRBD1 (5 bases). The V gene lost 0 bases and the J gene lost 6 bases, with 20 bases spanning the gap. The CDR3 runs 16 residues. Per the germline V gene, CDR1 is GTSNPN and CDR2 is SVGIG (reference sequence). The CDR3 spells CAWSVLSGFGGSEAFF. The DNA for the CDR3 is TGTGCCTGGAGTGTACTCAGTGGCTTCGGGGGGTCTGAAGCTTTCTTT. The variable domain in full, with the rest retrieved from reference TRBV30 and TRBJ1-1, is SQTIHQWPATLVQPVGSPLSLECTVEGTSNPNLYWYRQAAGRGLQLLFYSVGIGQISSEVPQNLSASRPQDRQFILSSKKLLLSDSGFYLCAWSVLSGFGGSEAFFGQGTRLTVV.

The CDR3 is CASSVEWSTDTQYF. In DNA form, the CDR3 reads TGTGCCAGCAGCGTAGAATGGAGCACAGATACGCAGTATTTT. The chain couples TRBV9 to TRBJ2-3; no reliable D call. V dropped 0 bases and J dropped 0 bases, with 5 bases sitting between them. The CDR3 has 14 amino acids. The germline gives CDR1 SGDLS, CDR2 YYNGEE. Using reference TRBV9 and TRBJ2-3 for the parts outside the CDR3, the full variable domain is DSGVTQTPKHLITATGQRVTLRCSPRSGDLSVYWYQQSLDQGLQFLIQYYNGEERAKGNILERFSAQQFPDLHSELNLSSLELGDSALYFCASSVEWSTDTQYFGPGTRLTVL.

J is TRBJ1-2 and V is TRBV18, with unresolved D. There are 14 residues in the CDR3. CDR1 KGHSH and CDR2 LQKENI come from the germline V gene. The V end lost 6 bases, the J end lost 2 bases, and 13 bases lay between the germline ends. CDR3 amino acids: CASSPSASNYGYTF. CDR3 nucleotide sequence: TGTGCCAGCTCGCCCTCGGCCAGCAACTATGGCTACACCTTC.

J is TRBJ1-4 and V is TRBV6-6; D is ambiguous. Germline CDR1 is MNHNY and CDR2 is SVGAGI (reference sequence). Trimming took off 5 bases at V and 5 bases at J, with 15 bases between the two ends. The CDR3 is 15 residues long. In DNA, the CDR3 is TGTGCCAGCAGTCTTCCCTCGGTCCAAAATGAAAAACTGTTTTTT. Protein sequence: CASSLPSVQNEKLFF.

The DNA for the CDR3 is TGTGCCATCAGCCGTGGCATTGTCTATGGCTACACCTTC. This encodes CAISRGIVYGYTF. The chain joins TRBV10-3 to TRBJ1-2, with D uncertain. V gave up 6 bases and J gave up 4 bases, with 12 bases separating them. The CDR3 contains 13 residues. CDR1 and CDR2 (germline): ENHRY, SYGVKD.

This chain uses TRBV7-9 with TRBJ1-2, with D perhaps matching TRBD1 (6 bases). The length of the CDR3 is 15 residues. V lost 0 bases and J lost 2, with 10 bases in between. Germline lookup yields CDR1 SEHNR and CDR2 FQNEAQ (reference sequence). The CDR3 DNA follows: TGTGCCAGCAGCTTAGCTGACAGGATCAACTATGGCTACACCTTC. This translates into CASSLADRINYGYTF.

The rearrangement uses TRBV19 and TRBJ1-4, with 11 bases that match TRBD1. Germline-derived CDR1 and CDR2 are LNHDA and SQIVND (reference sequence). Trimming at V came to 4 bases and at J to 10 bases, leaving 8 bases not matched to a gene. The CDR3 is 15 amino acids. DNA for the CDR3: TGTGCCAGTAGTAACGGACAGGGGGCCGTGGGAAAACTGTTTTTT. This translates into CASSNGQGAVGKLFF.

V usage is TRBV29-1 and J usage is TRBJ1-2; D uncertain. The length of the CDR3 is 15 residues. Deletions cut 6 bases from V and 0 bases from J, with 17 bases between. Germline CDR1 is SQVTM and CDR2 is ANQGSEA. CDR3 bases: TGCAGCGTCACACGTTCTAGTGAGGCTAACTATGGCTACACCTTC. Its protein is CSVTRSSEANYGYTF. The full variable domain, rest sourced from reference TRBV29-1 and TRBJ1-2, is SAVISQKPSRDICQRGTSLTIQCQVDSQVTMMFWYRQQPGQSLTLIATANQGSEATYESGFVIDKFPISRPNLTFSTLTVSNMSPEDSSIYLCSVTRSSEANYGYTFGSGTRLTVV.

The chain recombines TRBV21-1 with TRBJ2-5; TRBD1, the D gene given by the table, was not confirmed from the DNA. TRBV21-1 constitutes a pseudogene. CDR3 length: 18 amino acids. The CDR3 nucleotides are TGTGCCAGCAGCAAAGCGCTTATCCGAGTCCCTGGGCTAAGGACCCAGTACTTC. It specifies CASSKALIRVPGLRTQYF.

The chain employs TRBV6-1 and TRBJ1-1; D call uncertain. CDR3 length equals 13 residues. Trimming stripped 6 bases from V and 5 bases from J, with 13 bases between. The germline CDR1 and CDR2 sequences are MNHNS and SASEGT. The CDR3 nucleotides read TGTGCCAGCAGCGAAATCGGAGGGACTGAAGCTTTCTTT. Its protein is CASSEIGGTEAFF.

The rearrangement links TRBV2 to TRBJ2-1; a possible D gene is TRBD2 (6 bases). CDR3 length: 12 residues. Germline V lookup: CDR1 SNHLY, CDR2 FYNNEI. Trimming removed 5 bases from V and 10 bases from J, with 12 bases in between. CDR3 sequence reads: CASSRGGGEQFF. DNA for the CDR3: TGTGCCAGCAGTAGAGGTGGGGGGGAGCAGTTCTTC.

This clone was detected only once. The chain has TRBV5-1 and TRBJ1-2, with a possible D match to TRBD1 (6 bases). The length of the CDR3 is 15 residues. CDR1 and CDR2 (germline): SGHRS, YFSETQ. V was shortened by 4 bases and J by 4 bases, with 17 bases between the two germline ends. The CDR3 region has the DNA TGCGCCAGCAGCCCTCTCCCCGGGACAACCTATGGCTACACCTTC. This sequence encodes CASSPLPGTTYGYTF.

A single count supports this clone. The CDR3 nucleotides read TGTGCCAGCAGTCGCCGGGAGAGCAATCAGCCCCAGCATTTT. Amino acids: CASSRRESNQPQHF. This rearrangement joins TRBV2 to TRBJ1-5; D ambiguous. CDR3 length equals 14 residues. CDR1 and CDR2 from the germline V gene are SNHLY and FYNNEI. The germline V and J ends were trimmed by 5 bases and 1 base, with 9 bases remaining between them.

The V gene is TRBV19, the J gene TRBJ1-1; D gene unclear. The CDR3 is made up of 13 amino acids. The germline V gene has CDR1 LNHDA and CDR2 SQIVND (reference sequence). The V and J ends lost 4 bases and 1 base respectively, with 7 bases between them. This chain's CDR3 is CASSTTANTEAFF. CDR3 bases: TGTGCCAGTAGTACCACAGCGAACACTGAAGCTTTCTTT.

The chain carries TRBV5-1 and TRBJ1-1; no firm D call. Germline V gives CDR1 SGHRS, CDR2 YFSETQ. The CDR3 extends over 14 amino acids. Trimming shortened V by 1 base and J by 0 bases, and 7 bases separated the two germline ends. CDR3 sequence reads: CASSLTLMNTEAFF. DNA of the CDR3: TGCGCCAGCAGCTTGACACTCATGAACACTGAAGCTTTCTTT.

The chain couples TRBV10-3 to TRBJ2-2; D unclear. CDR1 ENHRY and CDR2 SYGVKD come from the germline V gene. The CDR3 totals 15 residues. The V gene lost 2 bases and the J gene lost 5 bases, with 12 bases spanning the gap. As DNA, the CDR3 is TGTGCCATCAGTGAGCTTGGGCCCACTACCGGGGAGCTGTTTTTT. Translation gives CAISELGPTTGELFF.

This rearrangement joins TRBV7-8 to TRBJ2-5; 9 positions agree with TRBD2. V dropped 1 base and J dropped 5; count of bases not matched to a gene: 8. The CDR3 totals 16 residues. CDR1 is SGHVS and CDR2 is FQNEAQ in the germline V gene. The DNA of the CDR3 is TGTGCCAGCAGCTTAGTCCGCGGGGGGGCGGATGAGACCCAGTACTTC. Residues: CASSLVRGGADETQYF.

The chain joins TRBV6-6 to TRBJ2-1; the D gene is possibly TRBD1 (5 bases). The CDR3 is 15 residues long. CDR1 MNHNY and CDR2 SVGAGI come from the germline V gene (reference sequence). The V and J ends lost 6 bases and 4 bases respectively, with 16 bases between them. The CDR3 loop reads CASRDRGLGYNEQFF. The CDR3 nucleotides read TGTGCCAGCAGGGATAGGGGATTAGGGTACAATGAGCAGTTCTTC.